This record concerns one T cell receptor beta chain sequence. Clones were sequenced by immunoSEQ multiplex PCR, and TCRdb holds only the in-frame ones, with some missing. The sample has over 140,000 clones; about 77% are singletons. This sample is part of a study of blood T cell repertoires in COVID-19. Study-level background: Donors in the United States, Italy and Spain gave samples during acute or convalescent COVID-19. Sources were T cells, B-cell-depleted T cells, or PBMCs; the material itself was cDNA or gDNA.

Per the germline V gene, CDR1 is MNHEY and CDR2 is SVGAGI. The CDR3 is 13 amino acids. V was cut by 0 bases and J by 4 bases, with 7 bases left in between. The V gene is TRBV6-5, the J gene TRBJ2-7; no clear D gene. The material sequenced was peripheral blood. This sequence was found in a woman between 45 and 60 years old with active or convalescent COVID-19. CDR3 in DNA: TGTGCCAGCAGTTACTCACGGGTGTACGAGCAGTACTTC. It is translated as CASSYSRVYEQYF.